This T cell receptor (beta chain) comes out of a study of T-cell memory formation after mild COVID-19. Study-wide results and caveats: Second-wave clones with a day 37 peak had unconfirmed SARS-CoV-2 specificity.

cDNA libraries for TCR alpha and TCR beta, carrying sample barcodes and UMIs, came from 5'RACE with constant-segment primers. A single record per CDR3 protein comes from TCRdb applying MiXCR to the 5' RACE reads. Of 150,000 or so distinct CDR3 sequences listed, more than 9% are singletons. This clonotype was picked up many times. Its target is not known. The germline V and J ends were trimmed by 0 bases and 10 bases, with 13 bases remaining between them. CDR3 length equals 15 residues. CDR1 is MGHRA, CDR2 YSYEKL, per germline. The material sequenced was PBMCs or a T cell subset sorted from them (not recorded which). The sequence came from a man aged 18 to 30 who had mild COVID-19 (a few samples of this study predate the infection). Cell type and time point are not known. V is TRBV4-1 and J is TRBJ1-6; D uncertain. In DNA form, the CDR3 reads TGCGCCAGCAGCCAAGAGCCCCCACCCTCCTCACCCCTCCACTTT. It is translated as CASSQEPPPSSPLHF.